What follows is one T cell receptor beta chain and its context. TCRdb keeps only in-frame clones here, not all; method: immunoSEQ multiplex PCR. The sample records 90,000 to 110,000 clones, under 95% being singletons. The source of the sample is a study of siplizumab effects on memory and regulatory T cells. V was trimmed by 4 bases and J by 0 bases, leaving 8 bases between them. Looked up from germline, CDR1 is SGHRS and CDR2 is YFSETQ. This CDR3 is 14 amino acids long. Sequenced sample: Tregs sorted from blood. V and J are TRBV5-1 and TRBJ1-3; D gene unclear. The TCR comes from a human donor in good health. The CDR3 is CASSAGSSGNTIYF. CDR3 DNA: TGCGCCAGCAGCGCTGGGAGCTCTGGAAACACCATATATTTT.